The entry below describes one T cell receptor (beta chain). The target antigen is unknown. These data come from a study of cytomegalovirus exposure and HLA in healthy donors. Turning to the study itself: The platform used for the 110 or so validation repertoires matched that of the approximately 710 first-cohort repertoires, a later analysis reported.

Clones were sequenced by immunoSEQ multiplex PCR, and TCRdb holds only the in-frame ones, with some missing. Of 200,000 to 300,000 clones listed, roughly 91% are singletons. Overall study results and limits: The study listed around 150 cytomegalovirus-associated TCR beta chains.

This CDR3 has 16 amino acids. The V gene's germline CDR1 is MGHRA and CDR2 YSYEKL. Trimming at V came to 0 bases and at J to 4 bases, leaving 7 bases not matched to a gene. The receptor was derived from a young woman in good health and CMV-seronegative. Material: PBMCs. This chain joins TRBV4-1 and TRBJ2-7; TRBD2 matches 9 bases. The CDR3 region has the DNA TGCGCCAGCAGCCAAGATCGCAGCGGGAGGATTTACGAGCAGTACTTC. It specifies CASSQDRSGRIYEQYF.